A selection of T cell receptor beta chains follows, all from one sample in a study of OX40 agonist ivuxolimab in advanced cancers. Repertoires were generated with immunoSEQ multiplex PCR, while TCRdb's copy carries only in-frame clones and drops some. In the table there are 60,000 to 65,000 clones, approximately 90% of which are singletons. Material: CD4+ or CD8+ T cells sorted from blood, obtained in a trial of the OX40 agonist ivuxolimab. Receptors originate from an adult with an advanced solid tumor such as melanoma, head and neck, liver or kidney cancer. The CDR3 runs from the conserved cysteine through the conserved F or W. Fields, in order: D gene, clone size, J gene, V gene, CDR3 DNA, CDR3 protein. The D gene is left open where the match is weak. A clone size is listed for some rows: how often the clone was seen (once, few, many), or a class if it is expanded.

d_call: .; clone_size: .; j_call: TRBJ2-3; v_call: TRBV25-1; cdr3_nt: TGTGCCAGCAGTGAGGGGTCTTCGGCAGATACGCAGTATTTT; cdr3_aa: CASSEGSSADTQYF
d_call: TRBD2; clone_size: .; j_call: TRBJ2-5; v_call: TRBV4-2; cdr3_nt: TGTGCCAGCAGCCAAGATGGCGGAGCGGGAGGAGGTGAGACCCAGTACTTC; cdr3_aa: CASSQDGGAGGGETQYF
d_call: TRBD2; clone_size: .; j_call: TRBJ2-1; v_call: TRBV5-1; cdr3_nt: TGCGCCAGCAGCTTTAGCGGGGCCTACAATGAGCAGTTCTTC; cdr3_aa: CASSFSGAYNEQFF
d_call: .; clone_size: .; j_call: TRBJ2-5; v_call: TRBV18; cdr3_nt: TGTGCCAGCTCACCGGGGGAGACGGCCATCCAAGAGACCCAGTACTTC; cdr3_aa: CASSPGETAIQETQYF
d_call: .; clone_size: .; j_call: TRBJ2-7; v_call: TRBV10-2; cdr3_nt: TGCGCCAGCAGTGAAGGGTGGTACGGGGAGAAATTAGGGTACTTC; cdr3_aa: CASSEGWYGEKLGYF
d_call: .; clone_size: once; j_call: TRBJ2-1; v_call: TRBV5-1; cdr3_nt: TGCGCCAGCAGCTTGGCCGGGGTCCCCTACAATGAGCAGTTCTTC; cdr3_aa: CASSLAGVPYNEQFF
d_call: TRBD1; clone_size: .; j_call: TRBJ2-7; v_call: TRBV5-1; cdr3_nt: TGCGCCAGCAAAGTGGGACAGGGGCCCTACGAGCAGTACTTC; cdr3_aa: CASKVGQGPYEQYF
d_call: .; clone_size: .; j_call: TRBJ2-7; v_call: TRBV2; cdr3_nt: TGTGCCAGCCTATCTAATCGAAACACCGGCTACGAGCAGTACTTC; cdr3_aa: CASLSNRNTGYEQYF
d_call: TRBD2; clone_size: .; j_call: TRBJ2-1; v_call: TRBV4-3; cdr3_nt: TGCGCCAGCAGCCAAGGTGCGGGAGCCTACAATGAGCAGTTCTTC; cdr3_aa: CASSQGAGAYNEQFF
d_call: TRBD2; clone_size: .; j_call: TRBJ2-1; v_call: TRBV12-5; cdr3_nt: TGTGCTAGTGGTTCCTTTGAAGGGACTAGCAGGAGGGGCTCCTACAATGAGCAGTTCTTC; cdr3_aa: CASGSFEGTSRRGSYNEQFF
d_call: .; clone_size: once; j_call: TRBJ2-1; v_call: TRBV7-2; cdr3_nt: TGTGCCAGCAGCTTAGACCTTCTAGCTCCTTCCTACAATGAGCAGTTCTTC; cdr3_aa: CASSLDLLAPSYNEQFF
d_call: TRBD1; clone_size: .; j_call: TRBJ1-4; v_call: TRBV7-9; cdr3_nt: TGTGCCACCGAACAGGGGGTTAATGAAAAACTGTTTTTT; cdr3_aa: CATEQGVNEKLFF
d_call: TRBD1; clone_size: .; j_call: TRBJ2-3; v_call: TRBV11-2; cdr3_nt: TGTGCCAGCAGCCCGGGGACAGCTAGCACAGATACGCAGTATTTT; cdr3_aa: CASSPGTASTDTQYF
d_call: .; clone_size: .; j_call: TRBJ2-7; v_call: TRBV7-2; cdr3_nt: TGTGCCAGCAGACTGCTTCCCCCGGGGGCCAGCTCCTACGAGCAGTACTTC; cdr3_aa: CASRLLPPGASSYEQYF
d_call: .; clone_size: .; j_call: TRBJ2-7; v_call: TRBV6-5; cdr3_nt: TGTGCCAGCAGTTACTCGGCCCTATCCAGTCCTTACGAGCAGTACTTC; cdr3_aa: CASSYSALSSPYEQYF
d_call: .; clone_size: .; j_call: TRBJ2-7; v_call: TRBV21-1; cdr3_nt: TGTGCCAGCAGCAAAGGGCCCCCTGGCCAGCGTCGGAGATGGCAGTACTTC; cdr3_aa: CASSKGPPGQRRRWQYF
d_call: .; clone_size: .; j_call: TRBJ2-3; v_call: TRBV29-1; cdr3_nt: TGCAGCGCCCGACCAGATACGCAGTATTTT; cdr3_aa: CSARPDTQYF
d_call: TRBD1; clone_size: .; j_call: TRBJ2-3; v_call: TRBV23-1; cdr3_nt: TGCGCCAGCAGTCCAGGGACAGCTGACACAGATACGCAGTATTTT; cdr3_aa: CASSPGTADTDTQYF
d_call: TRBD2; clone_size: once; j_call: TRBJ2-1; v_call: TRBV11-3; cdr3_nt: TGTGCCAGCAGCTTATGGACTAGCGGCAACAATGAGCAGTTCTTC; cdr3_aa: CASSLWTSGNNEQFF
d_call: TRBD1; clone_size: .; j_call: TRBJ2-5; v_call: TRBV4-1; cdr3_nt: TGCGCCAGCAGGGACACAGGGGGACAAGAGACCCAGTACTTC; cdr3_aa: CASRDTGGQETQYF
d_call: .; clone_size: .; j_call: TRBJ2-5; v_call: TRBV28; cdr3_nt: TGTGCCAGCAGTTTATTCAAAGGTGGGGAGACCCAGTACTTC; cdr3_aa: CASSLFKGGETQYF
d_call: .; clone_size: .; j_call: TRBJ2-1; v_call: TRBV4-3; cdr3_nt: TGCGCCAGCAGCCAAGATTGGGCGGATACCTACAATGAGCAGTTCTTC; cdr3_aa: CASSQDWADTYNEQFF
d_call: TRBD2; clone_size: .; j_call: TRBJ2-7; v_call: TRBV6-1; cdr3_nt: TGTGCCAGCAGTGATGACCACGGGGGGTTCTACGAGCAGTACTTC; cdr3_aa: CASSDDHGGFYEQYF
d_call: .; clone_size: .; j_call: TRBJ1-2; v_call: TRBV2; cdr3_nt: TGTGCCAGCAGTCACAGGGTGTTGAGCTATGGCTACACCTTC; cdr3_aa: CASSHRVLSYGYTF
d_call: .; clone_size: .; j_call: TRBJ1-4; v_call: TRBV6-1; cdr3_nt: TGTGCCAGCAGTGAAGCTCACATTGACATACGGAATGAAAAACTGTTTTTT; cdr3_aa: CASSEAHIDIRNEKLFF
d_call: TRBD2; clone_size: .; j_call: TRBJ2-7; v_call: TRBV13; cdr3_nt: TGTGCCAGCAGCGAAGGACTAGCGGGAGCTTACAGGACCTACGAGCAGTACTTC; cdr3_aa: CASSEGLAGAYRTYEQYF
d_call: .; clone_size: .; j_call: TRBJ1-1; v_call: TRBV19; cdr3_nt: TGTGCCAGTAGTACCTCCCGGGCGGGGAACACTGAAGCTTTCTTT; cdr3_aa: CASSTSRAGNTEAFF
d_call: TRBD2; clone_size: .; j_call: TRBJ2-1; v_call: TRBV18; cdr3_nt: TGTGCCAGCTCACCAGGCCCGGGACTAGCGGGAGGGGGCTATTTCAATGAGCAGTTCTTC; cdr3_aa: CASSPGPGLAGGGYFNEQFF
d_call: TRBD1; clone_size: .; j_call: TRBJ1-5; v_call: TRBV4-1; cdr3_nt: TGCGCCAGCAGCCGCCGGGACAGGGGAAGTCGATATGGCAATCAGCCCCAGCATTTT; cdr3_aa: CASSRRDRGSRYGNQPQHF
d_call: TRBD1; clone_size: .; j_call: TRBJ1-1; v_call: TRBV14; cdr3_nt: TGTGCCAGCAGCGGACAGGCGGGCACTGAAGCTTTCTTT; cdr3_aa: CASSGQAGTEAFF
d_call: TRBD1; clone_size: .; j_call: TRBJ2-3; v_call: TRBV10-1; cdr3_nt: TGCGCCAGCAGGGGCCGGACAGGACCGACCTTGCGGACAGATACGCAGTATTTT; cdr3_aa: CASRGRTGPTLRTDTQYF
d_call: .; clone_size: .; j_call: TRBJ2-7; v_call: TRBV6-1; cdr3_nt: TGTGCCAGCAGTGAAGCCGCGATAGCTAACCACGAGCAGTACTTC; cdr3_aa: CASSEAAIANHEQYF
d_call: .; clone_size: .; j_call: TRBJ2-3; v_call: TRBV11-3; cdr3_nt: TGTGCCAGCAGCGACAGCCGCACAGATACGCAGTATTTT; cdr3_aa: CASSDSRTDTQYF
d_call: .; clone_size: .; j_call: TRBJ1-1; v_call: TRBV19; cdr3_nt: TGTGCCAGCGCTAGGGAAAGGGGGTTGAACACTGAAGCTTTCTTT; cdr3_aa: CASARERGLNTEAFF
d_call: .; clone_size: .; j_call: TRBJ2-1; v_call: TRBV28; cdr3_nt: TGTGCCAGCAGCCGGTCCCCACTAGTAAACTCCTACAATGAGCAGTTCTTC; cdr3_aa: CASSRSPLVNSYNEQFF
d_call: .; clone_size: .; j_call: TRBJ2-7; v_call: TRBV4-2; cdr3_nt: TGTGCCAGCAGCCAAGGAGCGGACAGCTCCTACGAGCAGTACTTC; cdr3_aa: CASSQGADSSYEQYF
d_call: .; clone_size: .; j_call: TRBJ1-2; v_call: TRBV7-9; cdr3_nt: TGTGCCAGCAGCTTAGGCGGGACTCTCGAAACTAAGGGGGGCTACACCTTC; cdr3_aa: CASSLGGTLETKGGYTF
d_call: TRBD2; clone_size: .; j_call: TRBJ2-7; v_call: TRBV7-2; cdr3_nt: TGTGCCAGCAGCTCCTGGGCTAGCGGGAGCAAATCCTACGAGCAGTACTTC; cdr3_aa: CASSSWASGSKSYEQYF
d_call: .; clone_size: .; j_call: TRBJ2-1; v_call: TRBV2; cdr3_nt: TGTGCCAGCAGTGATCTGGCGGGACATCAACGGCAGTTCTTC; cdr3_aa: CASSDLAGHQRQFF
d_call: .; clone_size: .; j_call: TRBJ2-1; v_call: TRBV7-8; cdr3_nt: TGTGCCAGCAGCTCTAATATGGGATACAATGAGCAGTTCTTC; cdr3_aa: CASSSNMGYNEQFF
d_call: TRBD2; clone_size: .; j_call: TRBJ2-3; v_call: TRBV11-2; cdr3_nt: TGTGCCAGCATCGTTAGCGGGATCCTCACAGATACGCAGTATTTT; cdr3_aa: CASIVSGILTDTQYF
d_call: .; clone_size: once; j_call: TRBJ2-3; v_call: TRBV27; cdr3_nt: TGTGCCAGCAGTTTATCTGTCGGAAGCACAGATACGCAGTATTTT; cdr3_aa: CASSLSVGSTDTQYF
d_call: .; clone_size: .; j_call: TRBJ1-4; v_call: TRBV2; cdr3_nt: TGTGCCAGTTCCGGGGCAACTAATGAAAAACTGTTTTTT; cdr3_aa: CASSGATNEKLFF
d_call: TRBD2; clone_size: .; j_call: TRBJ2-7; v_call: TRBV23-1; cdr3_nt: TGCGCCAGCCTAGAGAAGCGGGAGGATTCATACGAGCAGTACTTC; cdr3_aa: CASLEKREDSYEQYF
d_call: TRBD2; clone_size: .; j_call: TRBJ2-1; v_call: TRBV6-6; cdr3_nt: TGTGCCAGCAGTTTCCAGCGGGAGTTTAATTTCTATGAGCAGTTCTTC; cdr3_aa: CASSFQREFNFYEQFF
d_call: .; clone_size: .; j_call: TRBJ1-3; v_call: TRBV14; cdr3_nt: TGTGCCAGCAGGGGAAGCTCTGGAAACACCATATATTTT; cdr3_aa: CASRGSSGNTIYF
d_call: .; clone_size: .; j_call: TRBJ1-2; v_call: TRBV6-5; cdr3_nt: TGTGCCAGCAGTTACAAGGGGTTTAACTATGGCTACACCTTC; cdr3_aa: CASSYKGFNYGYTF
d_call: .; clone_size: .; j_call: TRBJ2-7; v_call: TRBV15; cdr3_nt: TGTGCCACCAGCGACTTTACCCTCTACGAGCAGTACTTC; cdr3_aa: CATSDFTLYEQYF
d_call: TRBD2; clone_size: .; j_call: TRBJ2-7; v_call: TRBV7-6; cdr3_nt: TGTGCCAGCAGCTTAGGGACTAGCGGATTTTACGAGCAGTACTTC; cdr3_aa: CASSLGTSGFYEQYF
d_call: TRBD1; clone_size: .; j_call: TRBJ1-3; v_call: TRBV7-9; cdr3_nt: TGTGCCAGCAGCATACTCGGGACAGGGCTTCATGGAAACACCATATATTTT; cdr3_aa: CASSILGTGLHGNTIYF